The entry below describes one T cell receptor (beta chain). Produced via immunoSEQ multiplex PCR; TCRdb's table is partial and in-frame only. The profile covers about 190,000 clones, with 65% to 80% appearing a single time and 9.5% to 15% taken by the ten largest. This sample was taken from a study of blood T cell repertoires in COVID-19. V lost 7 bases to trimming and J lost 4 bases, with 16 bases between them. Per the germline V gene, CDR1 is ENHRY and CDR2 is SYGVKD. The CDR3 contains 14 residues. The material sequenced was peripheral blood. The origin of this receptor is a woman aged 45-59 years with acute or convalescent COVID-19. The rearrangement joins TRBV10-3 to TRBJ1-1; TRBD1 is a possible D gene (5 bases). CDR3 region: CAIKGEVTPTEAFF. The CDR3, as DNA: TGTGCCATCAAAGGGGAAGTAACCCCCACTGAAGCTTTCTTT.